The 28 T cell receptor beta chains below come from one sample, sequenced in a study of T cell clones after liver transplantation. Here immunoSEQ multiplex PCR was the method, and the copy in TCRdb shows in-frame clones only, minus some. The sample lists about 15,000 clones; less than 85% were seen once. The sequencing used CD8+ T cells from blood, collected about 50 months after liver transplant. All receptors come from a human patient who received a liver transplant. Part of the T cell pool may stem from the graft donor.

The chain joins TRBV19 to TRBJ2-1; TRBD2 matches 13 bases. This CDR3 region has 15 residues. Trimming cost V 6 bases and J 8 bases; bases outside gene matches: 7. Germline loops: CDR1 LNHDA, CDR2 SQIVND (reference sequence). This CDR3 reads CASSPTSGGADEQFF. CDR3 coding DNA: TGTGCCAGTAGCCCCACTAGCGGGGGGGCCGATGAGCAGTTCTTC.

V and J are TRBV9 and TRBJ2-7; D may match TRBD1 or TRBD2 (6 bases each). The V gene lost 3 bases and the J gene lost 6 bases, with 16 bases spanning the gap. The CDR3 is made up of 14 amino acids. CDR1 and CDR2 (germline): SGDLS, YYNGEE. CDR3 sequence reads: CASSGQNREAEQYF. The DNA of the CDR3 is TGTGCCAGCAGCGGGCAGAACAGGGAGGCCGAGCAGTACTTC.

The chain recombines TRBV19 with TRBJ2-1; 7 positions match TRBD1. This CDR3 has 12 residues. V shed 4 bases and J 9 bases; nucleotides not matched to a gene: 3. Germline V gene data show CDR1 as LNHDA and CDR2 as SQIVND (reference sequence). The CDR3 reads CASSTTGAEQFF. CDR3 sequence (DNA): TGTGCCAGTAGTACCACAGGGGCTGAGCAGTTCTTC.

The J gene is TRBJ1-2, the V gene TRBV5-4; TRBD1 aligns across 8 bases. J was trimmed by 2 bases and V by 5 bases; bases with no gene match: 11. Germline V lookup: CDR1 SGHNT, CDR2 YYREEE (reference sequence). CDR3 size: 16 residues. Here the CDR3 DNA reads TGTGCCAGCAGAGGACAGGGCGGTTGGGCCAACTATGGCTACACCTTC. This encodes CASRGQGGWANYGYTF.

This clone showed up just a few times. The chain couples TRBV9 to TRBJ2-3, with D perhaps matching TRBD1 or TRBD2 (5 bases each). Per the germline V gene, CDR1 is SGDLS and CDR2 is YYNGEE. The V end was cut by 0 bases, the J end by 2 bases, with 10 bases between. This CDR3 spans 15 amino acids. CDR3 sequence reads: CASSVAGTVTDTQYF. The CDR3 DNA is TGTGCCAGCAGCGTAGCTGGGACCGTCACAGATACGCAGTATTTT.

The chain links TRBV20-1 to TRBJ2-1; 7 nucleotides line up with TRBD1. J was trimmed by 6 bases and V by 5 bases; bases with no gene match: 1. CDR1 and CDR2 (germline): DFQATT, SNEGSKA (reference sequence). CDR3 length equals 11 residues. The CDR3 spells CSAHRGNEQFF. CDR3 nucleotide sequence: TGCAGTGCTCACAGGGGCAATGAGCAGTTCTTC.

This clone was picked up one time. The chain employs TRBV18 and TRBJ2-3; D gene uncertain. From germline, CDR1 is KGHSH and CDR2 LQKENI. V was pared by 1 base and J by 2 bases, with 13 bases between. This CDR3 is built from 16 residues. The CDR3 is CASSPRTLSDTDTQYF. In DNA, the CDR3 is TGTGCCAGCTCACCACGGACGCTCAGTGACACAGATACGCAGTATTTT.

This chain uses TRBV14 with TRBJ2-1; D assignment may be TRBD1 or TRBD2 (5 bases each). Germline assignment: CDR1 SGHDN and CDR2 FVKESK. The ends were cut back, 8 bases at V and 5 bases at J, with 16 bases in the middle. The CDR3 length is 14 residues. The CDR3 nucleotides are TGTGCCAGCGAGGGACCCGACAGAAACAATGAGCAGTTCTTC. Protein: CASEGPDRNNEQFF. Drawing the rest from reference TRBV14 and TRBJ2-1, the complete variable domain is EAGVTQFPSHSVIEKGQTVTLRCDPISGHDNLYWYRRVMGKEIKFLLHFVKESKQDESGMPNNRFLAERTGGTYSTLKVQPAELEDSGVYFCASEGPDRNNEQFFGPGTRLTVL.

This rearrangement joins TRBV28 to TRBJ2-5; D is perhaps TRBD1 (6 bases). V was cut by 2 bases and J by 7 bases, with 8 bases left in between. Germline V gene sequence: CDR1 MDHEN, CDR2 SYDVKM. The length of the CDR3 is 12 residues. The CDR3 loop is CASSLKGGTQYF. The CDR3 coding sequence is TGTGCCAGCAGTTTAAAAGGGGGGACCCAGTACTTC.

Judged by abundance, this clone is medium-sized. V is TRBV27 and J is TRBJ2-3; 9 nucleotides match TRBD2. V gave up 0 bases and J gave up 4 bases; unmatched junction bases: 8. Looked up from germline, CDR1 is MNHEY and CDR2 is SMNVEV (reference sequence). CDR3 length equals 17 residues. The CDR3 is CASSLSSPAGGSDTQYF. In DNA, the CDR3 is TGTGCCAGCAGTTTATCGAGTCCAGCGGGAGGATCAGATACGCAGTATTTT.

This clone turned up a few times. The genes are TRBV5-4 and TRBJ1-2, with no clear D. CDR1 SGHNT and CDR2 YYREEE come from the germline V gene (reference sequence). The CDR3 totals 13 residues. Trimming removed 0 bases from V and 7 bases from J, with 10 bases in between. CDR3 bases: TGTGCCAGCAGCTTGGGAGACTTCAGTGGCTACACCTTC. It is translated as CASSLGDFSGYTF.

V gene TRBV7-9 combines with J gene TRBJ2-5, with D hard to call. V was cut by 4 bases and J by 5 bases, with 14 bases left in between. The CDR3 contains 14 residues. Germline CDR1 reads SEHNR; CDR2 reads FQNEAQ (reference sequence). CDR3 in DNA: TGTGCCAGCAGCTCGCCTGAACGAACGGAGACCCAGTACTTC. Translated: CASSSPERTETQYF. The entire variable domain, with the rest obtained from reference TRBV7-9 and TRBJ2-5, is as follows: DTGVSQNPRHKITKRGQNVTFRCDPISEHNRLYWYRQTLGQGPEFLTYFQNEAQLEKSRLLSDRFSAERPKGSFSTLEIQRTEQGDSAMYLCASSSPERTETQYFGPGTRLLVL.

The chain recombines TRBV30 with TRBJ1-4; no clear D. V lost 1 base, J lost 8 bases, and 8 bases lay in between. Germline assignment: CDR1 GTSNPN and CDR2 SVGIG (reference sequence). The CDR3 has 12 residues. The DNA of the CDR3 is TGTGCCTGGAGTGCAGGTGGGGAAAAACTGTTTTTT. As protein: CAWSAGGEKLFF.

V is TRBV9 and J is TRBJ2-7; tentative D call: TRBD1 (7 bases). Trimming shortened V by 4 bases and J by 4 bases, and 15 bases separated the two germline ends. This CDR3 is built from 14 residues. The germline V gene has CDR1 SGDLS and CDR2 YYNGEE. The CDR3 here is CASSPPGGQYEQYF. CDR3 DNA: TGTGCCAGCAGCCCCCCAGGGGGGCAGTACGAGCAGTACTTC.

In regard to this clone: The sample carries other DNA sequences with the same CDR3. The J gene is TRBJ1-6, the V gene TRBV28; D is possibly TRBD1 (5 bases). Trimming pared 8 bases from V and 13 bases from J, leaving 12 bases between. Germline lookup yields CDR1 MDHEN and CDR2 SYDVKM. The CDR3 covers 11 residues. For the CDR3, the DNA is TGTGCCAGCGGCTGGGGGGGGCCCCTCCACTTT. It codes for CASGWGGPLHF.

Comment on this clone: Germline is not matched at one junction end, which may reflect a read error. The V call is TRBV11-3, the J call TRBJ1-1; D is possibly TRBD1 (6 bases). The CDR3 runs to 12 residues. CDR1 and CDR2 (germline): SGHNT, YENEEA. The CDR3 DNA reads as TGTGCCAGCGGCTTTACGGGGGCGAAAGCTTTCTTT. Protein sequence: CASGFTGAKAFF.

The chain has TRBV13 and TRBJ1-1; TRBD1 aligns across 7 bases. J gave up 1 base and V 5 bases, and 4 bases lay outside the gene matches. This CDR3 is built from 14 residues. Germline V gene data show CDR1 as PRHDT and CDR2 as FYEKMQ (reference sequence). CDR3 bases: TGTGCCAGCAGCATACAGGGGCAGAACACTGAAGCTTTCTTT. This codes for CASSIQGQNTEAFF.

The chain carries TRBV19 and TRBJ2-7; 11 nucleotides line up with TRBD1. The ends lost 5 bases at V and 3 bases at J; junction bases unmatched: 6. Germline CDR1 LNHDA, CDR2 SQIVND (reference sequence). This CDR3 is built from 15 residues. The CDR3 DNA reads TGTGCCAGTAGTGGTCCCGGGACAGGGGGCTACGAGCAGTACTTC. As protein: CASSGPGTGGYEQYF.

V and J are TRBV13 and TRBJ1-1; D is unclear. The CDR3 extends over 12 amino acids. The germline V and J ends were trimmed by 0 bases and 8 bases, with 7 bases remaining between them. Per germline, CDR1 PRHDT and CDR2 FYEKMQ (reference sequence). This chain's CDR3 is CASSLGTFEAFF. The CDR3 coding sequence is TGTGCCAGCAGCTTAGGGACCTTCGAAGCTTTCTTT. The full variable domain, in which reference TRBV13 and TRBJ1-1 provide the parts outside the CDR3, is AAGVIQSPRHLIKEKRETATLKCYPIPRHDTVYWYQQGPGQDPQFLISFYEKMQSDKGSIPDRFSAQQFSDYHSELNMSSLELGDSALYFCASSLGTFEAFFGQGTRLTVV.

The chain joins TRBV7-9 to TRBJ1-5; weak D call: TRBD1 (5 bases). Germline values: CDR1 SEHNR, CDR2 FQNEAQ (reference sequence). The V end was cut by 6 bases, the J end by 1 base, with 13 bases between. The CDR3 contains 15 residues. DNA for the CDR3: TGTGCCAGCAGTCCGGGACCAGACAGCAATCAGCCCCAGCATTTT. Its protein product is CASSPGPDSNQPQHF.

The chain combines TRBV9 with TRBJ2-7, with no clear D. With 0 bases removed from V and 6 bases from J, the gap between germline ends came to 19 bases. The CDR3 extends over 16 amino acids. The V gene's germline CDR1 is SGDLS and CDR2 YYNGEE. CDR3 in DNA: TGTGCCAGCAGCGTAGCCCGAGTTGCGCTCCACGGCGAGCAGTACTTC. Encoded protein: CASSVARVALHGEQYF.

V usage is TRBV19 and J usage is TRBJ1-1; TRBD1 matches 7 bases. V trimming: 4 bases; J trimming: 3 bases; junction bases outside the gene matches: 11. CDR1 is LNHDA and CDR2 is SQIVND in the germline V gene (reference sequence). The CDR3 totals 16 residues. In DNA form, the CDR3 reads TGTGCCAGTAGTAGGGGGAGGGGGCGCGGAGACACTGAAGCTTTCTTT. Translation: CASSRGRGRGDTEAFF.

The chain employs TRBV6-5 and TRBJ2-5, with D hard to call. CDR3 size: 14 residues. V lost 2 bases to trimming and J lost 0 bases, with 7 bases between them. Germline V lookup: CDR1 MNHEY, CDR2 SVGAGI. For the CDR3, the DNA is TGTGCCAGCAGTTACCCAGGAGACCAAGAGACCCAGTACTTC. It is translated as CASSYPGDQETQYF.

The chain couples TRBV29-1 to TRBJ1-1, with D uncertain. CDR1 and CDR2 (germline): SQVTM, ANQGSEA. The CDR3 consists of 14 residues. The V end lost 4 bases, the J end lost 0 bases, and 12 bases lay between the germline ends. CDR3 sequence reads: CSVGGLGMNTEAFF. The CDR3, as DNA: TGCAGCGTTGGTGGTTTGGGCATGAACACTGAAGCTTTCTTT.

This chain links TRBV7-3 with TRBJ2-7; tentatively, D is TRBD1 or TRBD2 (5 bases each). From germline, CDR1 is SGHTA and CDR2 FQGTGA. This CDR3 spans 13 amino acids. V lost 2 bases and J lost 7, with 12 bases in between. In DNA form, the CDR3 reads TGTGCCAGCAGCTTAGGGCTTGGGGGTGAGCAGTACTTC. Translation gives CASSLGLGGEQYF.

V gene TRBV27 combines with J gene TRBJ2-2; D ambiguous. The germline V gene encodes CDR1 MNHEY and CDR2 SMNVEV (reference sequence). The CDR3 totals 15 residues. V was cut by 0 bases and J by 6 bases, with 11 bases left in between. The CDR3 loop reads CASSLSIWLSGELFF. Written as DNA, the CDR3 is TGTGCCAGCAGTTTATCGATCTGGCTCTCCGGGGAGCTGTTTTTT.

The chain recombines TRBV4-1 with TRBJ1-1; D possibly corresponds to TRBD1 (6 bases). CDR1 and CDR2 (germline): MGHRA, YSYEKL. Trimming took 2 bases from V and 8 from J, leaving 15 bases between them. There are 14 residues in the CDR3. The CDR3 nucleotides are TGCGCCAGCAGCCAATACGACAGGACTCTCGAAGCTTTCTTT. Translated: CASSQYDRTLEAFF.

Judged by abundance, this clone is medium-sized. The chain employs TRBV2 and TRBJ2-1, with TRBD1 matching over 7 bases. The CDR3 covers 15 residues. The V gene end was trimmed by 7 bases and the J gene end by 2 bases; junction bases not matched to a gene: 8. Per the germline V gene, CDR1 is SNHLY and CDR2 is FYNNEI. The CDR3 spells CASTDNQGAYNEQFF. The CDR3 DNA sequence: TGTGCCAGCACGGACAATCAGGGGGCCTACAATGAGCAGTTCTTC.